Listed here are 15 T cell receptor beta chains from one sample, sequenced in a study of T cell responses to AZD1222 COVID-19 vaccine. Clones were read by immunoSEQ multiplex PCR, and TCRdb kept only the in-frame ones, dropping some. The repertoire includes approximately 110,000 clones, roughly nine tenths of them detected once, and approximately 9.3% sits in the top ten. Sequencing used peripheral blood, obtained on day 0 of AZD1222 vaccination. These receptors originate from an adult in good health.

The chain is built from TRBV11-1 and TRBJ2-1; D uncertain. The CDR3 contains 16 residues. V lost 1 base and J 3 bases, leaving 13 bases between the germline ends. CDR1 SGHAT and CDR2 FQDESV come from the germline V gene (reference sequence). CDR3: CASSLEGRRSYNEQFF. In DNA, the CDR3 is TGTGCCAGCAGCTTAGAAGGTCGGCGGAGCTACAATGAGCAGTTCTTC.

The V call is TRBV5-4, the J call TRBJ2-1; 12 bases match TRBD1. The CDR3 length is 16 residues. The V gene end was trimmed by 4 bases and the J gene end by 8 bases; junction bases not matched to a gene: 10. The V gene's germline CDR1 is SGHNT and CDR2 YYREEE (reference sequence). CDR3 residues: CASSPGGDRGLDEQFF. For the CDR3, the DNA is TGTGCCAGCAGCCCAGGTGGGGACAGGGGGCTCGATGAGCAGTTCTTC.

The chain joins TRBV12-3 or TRBV12-4 to TRBJ1-2, with a possible D match to TRBD1 (5 bases). Trimming removed 3 bases from V and 7 bases from J, with 12 bases in between. CDR3 length equals 13 residues. CDR3 DNA: TGTGCCAGCAGTTTCAGGGCGGAGCTTGGCTACACCTTC. This sequence encodes CASSFRAELGYTF.

V and J are TRBV7-9 and TRBJ1-4, with 7 bases identical to TRBD1. The CDR3 is 16 residues long. V shed 5 bases, J shed 7 bases, and the junction held 13 bases outside the gene matches. In germline, CDR1 is SEHNR, CDR2 FQNEAQ (reference sequence). The CDR3 bases are TGTGCCAGCAGCCCCCTTCCCAGACAGGGTGGTGAAAAACTGTTTTTT. Its translation is CASSPLPRQGGEKLFF.

This chain connects TRBV20-1 to TRBJ2-5; TRBD1 aligns across 7 bases. In germline, CDR1 is DFQATT, CDR2 SNEGSKA (reference sequence). V dropped 3 bases and J dropped 2; count of bases not matched to a gene: 15. The CDR3 runs to 17 residues. CDR3 DNA sequence: TGCAGTGCTAGTGGTCCCTCTATGGACAGGATTCAAGAGACCCAGTACTTC. This encodes CSASGPSMDRIQETQYF.

The chain couples TRBV2 to TRBJ1-5; TRBD1 might be the D (5 bases). V lost 6 bases, J lost 4 bases, and 22 bases lay in between. Per the germline V gene, CDR1 is SNHLY and CDR2 is FYNNEI. The CDR3 length is 17 residues. This chain's CDR3 is CASSGLRGRTQNQPQHF. CDR3 nucleotide sequence: TGTGCCAGCAGCGGTTTGAGAGGGAGGACACAAAATCAGCCCCAGCATTTT.

In its sample, this clone was seen once. The chain has TRBV5-6 and TRBJ2-3; 9 bases match TRBD1. The CDR3 length is 15 residues. CDR1 and CDR2 (germline): SGHDT, YYEEEE. Trimming cost V 5 bases and J 2 bases; bases outside gene matches: 6. CDR3 loop: CASSTDRGLTDTQYF. The CDR3 nucleotides are TGTGCCAGCAGTACGGACAGGGGCCTCACAGATACGCAGTATTTT.

The chain employs TRBV27 and TRBJ1-6, with 9 bases aligning to TRBD1. Losses at the gene ends were 8 bases for V and 8 bases for J; bases not matched to a gene: 4. The CDR3 runs 13 residues. Germline CDR1 MNHEY, CDR2 SMNVEV (reference sequence). CDR3 bases: TGTGCCAGCTCGGGACAGGGATATTCACCCCTCCACTTT. Translating gives CASSGQGYSPLHF.

There are a few counts of this clone. Different DNA sequences within this sample yield the same CDR3. This chain uses TRBV6-1 with TRBJ2-3; D not certain. The V and J ends lost 0 bases and 5 bases respectively, with 6 bases between them. The CDR3 is 13 amino acids. Germline assignment: CDR1 MNHNS and CDR2 SASEGT. In nucleotides, the CDR3 is TGTGCCAGCAGTGAAGCGCCTAGAGATACGCAGTATTTT. Residues: CASSEAPRDTQYF.

This clone has a handful of counts. This chain links TRBV7-9 with TRBJ2-7; 7 positions agree with TRBD1. Unmatched junction bases numbered 6, after V lost 5 bases and J lost 2 bases. The CDR3 length is 14 residues. CDR1 and CDR2 (germline): SEHNR, FQNEAQ (reference sequence). The CDR3 reads CASSERQGTYEQYF. CDR3 nucleotides: TGTGCCAGCAGCGAGAGACAGGGTACCTACGAGCAGTACTTC.

Only a few counts were recorded for this clone. The CDR3 sequence is CASSPRQTKAPNSYEQYF. The CDR3 DNA reads as TGTGCCAGCTCACCAAGACAGACCAAGGCTCCGAACTCCTACGAGCAGTACTTC. The chain has TRBV18 and TRBJ2-7; D perhaps matches TRBD1 (5 bases). V was trimmed by 2 bases and J by 0 bases, leaving 20 bases between them. CDR3 length: 18 amino acids. CDR1 KGHSH and CDR2 LQKENI come from the germline V gene.

The DNA for the CDR3 is TGTGCCAGCAGTTTATTAGCCGGGAGTAGGAATGAAAAACTGTTTTTT. This gives the protein CASSLLAGSRNEKLFF. This chain links TRBV28 with TRBJ1-4; D remains unclear. Germline lookup yields CDR1 MDHEN and CDR2 SYDVKM. The CDR3 is 16 amino acids. The V end lost 1 base, the J end lost 5 bases, and 14 bases lay between the germline ends.

The chain couples TRBV6-5 to TRBJ1-6, with 10 bases aligning to TRBD1. CDR1 MNHEY and CDR2 SVGAGI come from the germline V gene. The trim removed 7 bases at V and 6 bases at J, leaving 3 bases unmatched. The CDR3 is made up of 14 amino acids. CDR3: CASTDRGRNSPLHF. As DNA, the CDR3 is TGTGCCAGCACAGACAGGGGGCGTAATTCACCCCTCCACTTT.

The rearrangement uses TRBV5-1 and TRBJ2-2; D unresolved. CDR3 size: 14 residues. Trimming cost V 7 bases and J 6 bases, with 16 bases left between them. From germline, CDR1 is SGHRS and CDR2 YFSETQ. The CDR3 here is CASGPRATPGELFF. The CDR3 DNA reads TGCGCCAGCGGGCCCCGCGCAACCCCCGGGGAGCTGTTTTTT.

The V and J genes are TRBV6-1 and TRBJ1-5; TRBD1 matches 12 bases. J gave up 2 bases and V 2 bases, and 4 bases lay outside the gene matches. CDR1 is MNHNS, CDR2 SASEGT, per germline. The CDR3 consists of 17 residues. CDR3 amino acids: CASSERDRGRGNQPQHF. CDR3 in DNA: TGTGCCAGCAGTGAAAGGGACAGGGGGCGAGGCAATCAGCCCCAGCATTTT.